Shown below are 27 T cell receptor beta chains from a single sample sequenced in a study of blood T cell repertoires in COVID-19. TCRdb's copy holds only in-frame clones and misses some; the assay was immunoSEQ multiplex PCR. Of 150,000 to 200,000 clones in the sample, roughly nine tenths were seen once. The sequencing sample was made of peripheral blood. These receptor sequences come from a woman aged 55-75 years with COVID-19, enrolled during active disease.

The genes are TRBV19 and TRBJ1-2, with 7 bases matching TRBD1. V dropped 4 bases and J dropped 3; count of bases not matched to a gene: 8. The germline V gene encodes CDR1 LNHDA and CDR2 SQIVND (reference sequence). The CDR3 consists of 15 residues. CDR3 amino acids: CASSTRTGADYGYTF. The CDR3 DNA reads as TGTGCCAGTAGTACGCGGACAGGCGCCGACTATGGCTACACCTTC.

This clone has just one count. The DNA of the CDR3 is TGTGCCAGCAGCTCCAATGAGCAGTTCTTC. It specifies CASSSNEQFF. The chain recombines TRBV28 with TRBJ2-1; no clear D. Between the trimmed V and J ends, which lost 6 bases and 6 bases, there was a span of 3 bases. The CDR3 consists of 10 residues. Germline values: CDR1 MDHEN, CDR2 SYDVKM.

This clone was detected a few times. The chain is built from TRBV28 and TRBJ2-7, with D perhaps TRBD1 (6 bases). Germline-derived CDR1 and CDR2 are MDHEN and SYDVKM. Trimming took off 5 bases at V and 6 bases at J, with 17 bases between the two ends. The CDR3 extends over 14 amino acids. The CDR3, as DNA: TGTGCCAGCAGTGAGGGGACACTATGGGGCGAGCAGTACTTC. It is translated as CASSEGTLWGEQYF.

This sequence joins TRBV5-1 and TRBJ2-7; TRBD1 agrees at 9 bases. The CDR3 length is 14 residues. Germline lookup yields CDR1 SGHRS and CDR2 YFSETQ. The V segment lost 5 bases and the J segment 3 bases; nucleotides outside the gene matches: 6. The CDR3 sequence is CASSSGQGLYEQYF. The CDR3 region has the DNA TGCGCCAGCAGTTCGGGACAGGGCCTCTACGAGCAGTACTTC.

The gene calls are TRBV19 and TRBJ1-3, with 10 bases that match TRBD1. The germline V gene encodes CDR1 LNHDA and CDR2 SQIVND (reference sequence). This CDR3 contains 15 residues. Trimming cost V 5 bases and J 4 bases; bases outside gene matches: 5. The CDR3 protein is CASSGGTGEGNTIYF. In nucleotides, the CDR3 is TGTGCCAGTAGTGGAGGGACAGGGGAAGGAAACACCATATATTTT.

This chain uses TRBV19 with TRBJ2-2; a possible D gene is TRBD1 (6 bases). Trimming cost V 5 bases and J 2 bases, with 15 bases left between them. CDR1 LNHDA and CDR2 SQIVND come from the germline V gene (reference sequence). This CDR3 comprises 16 residues. DNA for the CDR3: TGTGCCAGTAGTCCCGGACAGATTAGAAACACCGGGGAGCTGTTTTTT. As protein: CASSPGQIRNTGELFF.

The chain joins TRBV4-2 to TRBJ1-3; tentative D call: TRBD1 (5 bases). This CDR3 is built from 16 residues. Trimming took off 0 bases at V and 2 bases at J, with 11 bases between the two ends. Germline V lookup: CDR1 LGHNA, CDR2 YNFKEQ. CDR3 coding DNA: TGTGCCAGCAGCCAAGATCGGGGGTTACCTGGAAACACCATATATTTT. Translation gives CASSQDRGLPGNTIYF.

The rearrangement joins TRBV12-3 or TRBV12-4 to TRBJ2-7; D uncertain. The CDR3 is 11 residues long. V was clipped by 3 bases and J by 7 bases, with 7 bases between them. CDR3 residues: CASSFSREQYF. The CDR3 DNA sequence: TGTGCCAGCAGTTTCTCCCGTGAGCAGTACTTC.

The rearrangement joins TRBV4-1 to TRBJ1-5; tentative D call: TRBD1 (6 bases). This CDR3 region has 17 residues. Germline values: CDR1 MGHRA, CDR2 YSYEKL. The V and J ends lost 2 bases and 5 bases respectively, with 19 bases between them. The CDR3 region is CASSQKTGITPHQPQHF. CDR3 DNA sequence: TGCGCCAGCAGCCAAAAAACAGGGATTACCCCCCATCAGCCCCAGCATTTT.

The chain links TRBV6-5 to TRBJ2-7, with TRBD1 as a possible D gene (6 bases). Germline values: CDR1 MNHEY, CDR2 SVGAGI. Trimming left V 7 bases short and J 2 bases short, with 15 bases between. The CDR3 has 14 residues. The CDR3 loop reads CASTKQGLTYEQYF. In DNA, the CDR3 is TGTGCCAGCACCAAACAGGGCCTAACCTACGAGCAGTACTTC.

This chain uses TRBV3-1 (or the pseudogene TRBV3-2) with TRBJ1-2, with TRBD1 matching 9 bases. The CDR3 runs to 14 residues. Germline V gene data show CDR1 as LGHDT and CDR2 as YNNKEL (reference sequence). J lost 6 bases, V lost 1 base, and 3 bases had no gene match. CDR3 sequence: CASSQGRTGDGYTF. The CDR3 region has the DNA TGTGCCAGCAGCCAAGGGAGGACAGGGGATGGCTACACCTTC.

The chain uses TRBV19 and TRBJ2-5, with a tentative D call TRBD1 (6 bases). V dropped 3 bases and J dropped 0 bases, with 11 bases sitting between them. CDR3 size: 15 residues. Germline V gives CDR1 LNHDA, CDR2 SQIVND (reference sequence). The DNA of the CDR3 is TGTGCCAGTAGTATGGACAGATCTTACCAAGAGACCCAGTACTTC. It yields the protein CASSMDRSYQETQYF. Complete variable domain (other parts from reference TRBV19 and TRBJ2-5): DGGITQSPKYLFRKEGQNVTLSCEQNLNHDAMYWYRQDPGQGLRLIYYSQIVNDFQKGDIAEGYSVSREKKESFPLTVTSAQKNPTAFYLCASSMDRSYQETQYFGPGTRLLVL.

This clone was detected only once. V is TRBV24-1 and J is TRBJ2-7; D possibly corresponds to TRBD2 (5 bases). The CDR3 runs 12 residues. Germline CDR1 reads KGHDR; CDR2 reads SFDVKD. Deletions cut 9 bases from V and 3 bases from J, with 11 bases between. CDR3 DNA sequence: TGTGCCACCGCTAGCACCAACTACGAGCAGTACTTC. It specifies CATASTNYEQYF.

This chain uses TRBV6-5 with TRBJ2-3; 11 positions match TRBD2. The CDR3 sequence is 15 residues long. The germline gives CDR1 MNHEY, CDR2 SVGAGI. Trimming at V came to 8 bases and at J to 0 bases, leaving 4 bases not matched to a gene. The CDR3 sequence is CASQTSGISTDTQYF. The DNA of the CDR3 is TGTGCCAGCCAGACTAGCGGGATTAGCACAGATACGCAGTATTTT.

The chain combines TRBV28 with TRBJ2-2, with a possible D match to TRBD2 (6 bases). The V end lost 6 bases, the J end lost 5 bases, and 13 bases lay between the germline ends. The germline CDR1 and CDR2 sequences are MDHEN and SYDVKM. The length of the CDR3 is 14 residues. The CDR3 spells CASRRNGGTGELFF. The DNA of the CDR3 is TGTGCCAGCAGGAGGAACGGGGGAACCGGGGAGCTGTTTTTT. The complete variable domain, with remaining parts taken from reference TRBV28 and TRBJ2-2, reads DVKVTQSSRYLVKRTGEKVFLECVQDMDHENMFWYRQDPGLGLRLIYFSYDVKMKEKGDIPEGYSVSREKKERFSLILESASTNQTSMYLCASRRNGGTGELFFGEGSRLTVL.

This rearrangement joins TRBV24-1 to TRBJ2-5, with 12 positions matching TRBD2. Germline trimming cut 4 bases from V and 5 bases from J; bases unmatched to any gene: 7. The V gene's germline CDR1 is KGHDR and CDR2 SFDVKD. The CDR3 extends over 16 amino acids. CDR3 nucleotide sequence: TGTGCCACCAGTGACCCTGGTACTAGCGGGAGGGAGACCCAGTACTTC. Translation gives CATSDPGTSGRETQYF.

The rearrangement links TRBV29-1 to TRBJ2-7, with TRBD1 identical over 10 bases. V shed 6 bases and J 5 bases; nucleotides not matched to a gene: 4. This CDR3 is 12 amino acids long. Germline-derived CDR1 and CDR2 are SQVTM and ANQGSEA. The CDR3 region has the DNA TGCAGCGTCCCGGGACAGGGGAACGAGCAGTACTTC. Translation: CSVPGQGNEQYF.

V is TRBV6-5 and J is TRBJ2-2; D is perhaps TRBD1 (6 bases). Per the germline V gene, CDR1 is MNHEY and CDR2 is SVGAGI. The CDR3 length is 15 residues. V was clipped by 6 bases and J by 4 bases, with 15 bases between them. The CDR3 protein is CASRAGDLLTGELFF. Here the CDR3 DNA reads TGTGCCAGCAGGGCAGGGGACCTACTCACCGGGGAGCTGTTTTTT.

This sequence joins TRBV24-1 and TRBJ2-2; 10 nucleotides match TRBD1. There are 17 residues in the CDR3. Per germline, CDR1 KGHDR and CDR2 SFDVKD. The V segment lost 4 bases and the J segment 6 bases; nucleotides outside the gene matches: 10. The CDR3 DNA follows: TGTGCCACCAGTGAACTCGGACAGGGGGAAAGATCCGGGGAGCTGTTTTTT. It translates to CATSELGQGERSGELFF.

Turning to this clone: Compared with germline, one end of the junction differs, possibly owing to a read error. V is TRBV7-6 and J is TRBJ2-2, with D maybe TRBD1 (6 bases). The CDR3 covers 15 residues. In germline, CDR1 is SGHVS, CDR2 FNYEAQ. CDR3 protein: CASSPARGNNGELFF. In nucleotides, the CDR3 is TGTGCCAGCAGCCCCGCCAGGGGAAACAACGGGGAGCTGTTTTTT. The whole variable domain, filled in from reference TRBV7-6 and TRBJ2-2, reads GAGVSQSPRYKVTKRGQDVALRCDPISGHVSLYWYRQALGQGPEFLTYFNYEAQQDKSGLPNDRFSAERPEGSISTLTIQRTEQRDSAMYRCASSPARGNNGELFFGEGSRLTVL.

CDR3 nucleotide sequence: TGTGCCAGTAGAAATATAAGGGGGACAGGAGGTCTCGAGCAGTACTTC. Translating it yields CASRNIRGTGGLEQYF. The rearrangement joins TRBV19 to TRBJ2-7; TRBD1 aligns across 8 bases. Germline CDR1 is LNHDA and CDR2 is SQIVND (reference sequence). The CDR3 spans 16 residues. V shed 6 bases, J shed 6 bases, and the junction held 16 bases outside the gene matches.

V is TRBV19 and J is TRBJ2-7, with 9 bases matching TRBD2. Germline values: CDR1 LNHDA, CDR2 SQIVND (reference sequence). CDR3 size: 18 residues. The ends lost 2 bases at V and 2 bases at J; junction bases unmatched: 13. DNA of the CDR3: TGTGCCAGTAGTATAAAACTAGCGGGTTCCGCCGGAACCTACGAGCAGTACTTC. Translating gives CASSIKLAGSAGTYEQYF.

V and J are TRBV25-1 and TRBJ1-3, with D perhaps TRBD1 (6 bases). The length of the CDR3 is 15 residues. Germline values: CDR1 MGHDK, CDR2 SYGVNS. V lost 3 bases, J lost 4 bases, and 13 bases lay in between. CDR3 protein: CASSDPTGPGNTIYF. The CDR3 DNA reads as TGTGCCAGCAGTGATCCCACAGGGCCCGGAAACACCATATATTTT.

V is TRBV18 and J is TRBJ1-2, with D uncertain. CDR3 length equals 13 residues. Between the trimmed V and J ends, which lost 4 bases and 0 bases, there was a span of 6 bases. CDR1 is KGHSH and CDR2 is LQKENI in the germline V gene. The CDR3 DNA reads as TGTGCCAGCTCACAGACACCTAACTATGGCTACACCTTC. It is translated as CASSQTPNYGYTF.

The chain links TRBV30 to TRBJ1-5, with D perhaps TRBD1 (6 bases). Germline CDR1 GTSNPN, CDR2 SVGIG (reference sequence). Trimming stripped 0 bases from V and 7 bases from J, with 13 bases between. The CDR3 runs to 14 residues. The CDR3 spells CAWSVRGAYQPQHF. The CDR3 DNA is TGTGCCTGGAGTGTACGGGGGGCCTACCAGCCCCAGCATTTT.

This chain links TRBV19 with TRBJ2-7, with 8 bases identical to TRBD2. The trim removed 8 bases at V and 6 bases at J, leaving 12 bases unmatched. The germline V gene has CDR1 LNHDA and CDR2 SQIVND (reference sequence). The CDR3 is 14 amino acids. The DNA of the CDR3 is TGTGCCAGTCAAAGGGCTAGCGGGTTAGGCGAGCAGTACTTC. Its translation: CASQRASGLGEQYF.

The V call is TRBV19, the J call TRBJ2-7; 7 bases line up with TRBD1. Germline loops: CDR1 LNHDA, CDR2 SQIVND (reference sequence). V trimming: 0 bases; J trimming: 1 base; junction bases outside the gene matches: 12. The CDR3 consists of 18 residues. The CDR3 sequence: CASSIDISDRVYSYEQYF. The DNA for the CDR3 is TGTGCCAGTAGTATAGATATTTCCGACAGGGTTTATTCCTACGAGCAGTACTTC.